This TCR beta chain was retrieved from a study of cytomegalovirus exposure and HLA in healthy donors. Study information: There were about 85 million unique TCRs (from HLA-typed donors) in an early data release. Of all 400 or so donors who were genotyped, roughly 81% belonged to the Caucasian-associated ancestry cluster.

The trim removed 9 bases at V and 4 bases at J, leaving 13 bases unmatched. The CDR3 sequence is 15 residues long. Germline CDR1 is MNHNS and CDR2 is SASEGT. About this clone: Its antigen is unidentified.

The PCR made use of 60 Vbeta and 13 Jbeta primers. The data were produced by immunoSEQ multiplex PCR, yet TCRdb's version contains in-frame clones alone and is incomplete. The table shows about 130,000 clones, with 70% to 80% occurring only once. Study results and caveats: Trimming of TCR beta V- and J-genes showed a link, identified in a later analysis, to a missense DCLRE1C variant. Many donors carried some public TCRs, although rarity characterized most TCR sequences.

The sequencing input was PBMCs. The rearrangement links TRBV6-1 to TRBJ1-2, with TRBD1 identical over 8 bases. The TCR originated in a human donor in good health. Here the CDR3 DNA reads TGTGCCAGAAAAGAGGGGGGGACAGGTACCTATGGCTACACCTTC. This codes for CARKEGGTGTYGYTF.